The rows below give T cell receptor beta chains drawn from one sample of a study of cytomegalovirus exposure and HLA in healthy donors. The protocol was immunoSEQ multiplex PCR, while the TCRdb copy is restricted to in-frame clones and leaves out a portion. The sample comprises 100,000 or so clones, more than 75% of which are singletons, and 9% to 15% rests with the top ten. Material for sequencing was PBMCs. These receptors were obtained from a woman in her 40s in good health and CMV-seropositive. Both conserved end residues are part of each CDR3. The order of the fields is V gene, J gene, CDR3 protein.

v_gene: TRBV9
j_gene: TRBJ1-3
CDR3aa: CASSVVAGGGNTIYF

v_gene: TRBV6-6
j_gene: TRBJ2-7
CDR3aa: CASRRDSYYEQYF

v_gene: TRBV15
j_gene: TRBJ1-3
CDR3aa: CATSRDIANSGNTIYF

v_gene: TRBV2
j_gene: TRBJ1-2
CDR3aa: CASSDSPNYGYTF

v_gene: TRBV4-2
j_gene: TRBJ2-3
CDR3aa: CASSPGHLVSTDTQYF

v_gene: TRBV4-2
j_gene: TRBJ2-2
CDR3aa: CASSQRTGELFF

v_gene: TRBV6-5
j_gene: TRBJ1-2
CDR3aa: CASAESGTANYGYTF

v_gene: TRBV6-5
j_gene: TRBJ2-5
CDR3aa: CASRRQGVLETQYF

v_gene: TRBV5-1
j_gene: TRBJ1-1
CDR3aa: CASTKQENTEAFF

v_gene: TRBV27
j_gene: TRBJ2-2
CDR3aa: CASRPQGSNTGELFF

v_gene: TRBV19
j_gene: TRBJ1-2
CDR3aa: CASTERKGQGYGYTF